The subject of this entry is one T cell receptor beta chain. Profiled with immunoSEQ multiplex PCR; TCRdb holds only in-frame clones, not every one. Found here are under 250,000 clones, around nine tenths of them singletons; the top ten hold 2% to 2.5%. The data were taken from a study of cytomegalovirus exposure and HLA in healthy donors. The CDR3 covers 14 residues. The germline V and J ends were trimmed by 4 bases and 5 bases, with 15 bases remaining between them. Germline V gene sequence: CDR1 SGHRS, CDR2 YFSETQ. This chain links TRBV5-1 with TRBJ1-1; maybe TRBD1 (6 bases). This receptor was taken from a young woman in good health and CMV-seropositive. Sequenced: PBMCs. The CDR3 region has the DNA TGCGCCAGCAGCCCTCACAGGGCTGGGACTGAAGCTTTCTTT. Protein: CASSPHRAGTEAFF. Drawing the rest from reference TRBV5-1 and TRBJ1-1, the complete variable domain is KAGVTQTPRYLIKTRGQQVTLSCSPISGHRSVSWYQQTPGQGLQFLFEYFSETQRNKGNFPGRFSGRQFSNSRSEMNVSTLELGDSALYLCASSPHRAGTEAFFGQGTRLTVV.